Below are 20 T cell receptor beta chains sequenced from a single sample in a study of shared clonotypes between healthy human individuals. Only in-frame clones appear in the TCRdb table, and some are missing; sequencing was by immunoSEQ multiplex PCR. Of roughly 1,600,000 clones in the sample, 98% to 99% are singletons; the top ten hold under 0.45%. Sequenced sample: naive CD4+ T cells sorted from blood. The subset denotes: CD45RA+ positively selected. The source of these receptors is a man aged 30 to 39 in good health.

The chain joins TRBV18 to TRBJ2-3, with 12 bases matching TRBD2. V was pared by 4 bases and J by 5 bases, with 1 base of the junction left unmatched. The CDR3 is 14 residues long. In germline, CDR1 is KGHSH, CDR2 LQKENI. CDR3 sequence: CASSRGLAGDTQYF. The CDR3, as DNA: TGTGCCAGCTCACGGGGACTAGCGGGAGATACGCAGTATTTT.

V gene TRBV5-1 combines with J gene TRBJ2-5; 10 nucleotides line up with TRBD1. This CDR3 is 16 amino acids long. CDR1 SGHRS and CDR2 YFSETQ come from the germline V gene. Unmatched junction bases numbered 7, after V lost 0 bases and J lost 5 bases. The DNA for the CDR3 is TGCGCCAGCAGCTTGGCCTGGGACAGGGGAAGGGAGACCCAGTACTTC. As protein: CASSLAWDRGRETQYF.

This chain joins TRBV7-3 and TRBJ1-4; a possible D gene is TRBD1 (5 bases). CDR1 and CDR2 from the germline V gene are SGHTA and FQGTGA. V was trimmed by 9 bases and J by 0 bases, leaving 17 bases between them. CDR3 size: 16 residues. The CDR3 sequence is CASSGTLVATNEKLFF. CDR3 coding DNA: TGTGCCAGTTCGGGGACTCTCGTTGCAACTAATGAAAAACTGTTTTTT.

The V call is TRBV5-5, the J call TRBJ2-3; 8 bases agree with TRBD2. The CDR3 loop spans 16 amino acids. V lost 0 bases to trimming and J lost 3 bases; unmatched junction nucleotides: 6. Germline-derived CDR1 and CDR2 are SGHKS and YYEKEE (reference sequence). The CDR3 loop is CASSLVLGLGTDTQYF. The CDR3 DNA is TGTGCCAGCAGCTTGGTATTGGGACTAGGGACAGATACGCAGTATTTT.

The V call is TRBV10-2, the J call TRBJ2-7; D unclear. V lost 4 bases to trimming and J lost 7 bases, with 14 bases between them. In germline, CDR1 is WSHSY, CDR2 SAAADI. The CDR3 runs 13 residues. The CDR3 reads CASSALAASEQYF. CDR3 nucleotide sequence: TGCGCCAGCAGTGCACTGGCAGCCTCTGAGCAGTACTTC.

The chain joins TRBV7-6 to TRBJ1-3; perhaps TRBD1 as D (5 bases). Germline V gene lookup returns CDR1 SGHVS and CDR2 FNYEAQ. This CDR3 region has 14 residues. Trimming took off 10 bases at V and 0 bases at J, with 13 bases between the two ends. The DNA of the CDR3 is TGTGCCACCAAGGGCAGGGTCTCTGGAAACACCATATATTTT. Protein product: CATKGRVSGNTIYF. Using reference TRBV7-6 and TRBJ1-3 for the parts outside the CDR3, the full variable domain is GAGVSQSPRYKVTKRGQDVALRCDPISGHVSLYWYRQALGQGPEFLTYFNYEAQQDKSGLPNDRFSAERPEGSISTLTIQRTEQRDSAMYRCATKGRVSGNTIYFGEGSWLTVV.

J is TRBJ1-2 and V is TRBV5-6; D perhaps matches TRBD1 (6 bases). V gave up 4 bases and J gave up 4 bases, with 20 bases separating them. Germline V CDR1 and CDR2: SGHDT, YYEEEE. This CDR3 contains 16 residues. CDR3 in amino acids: CASSIDPRGEGYGYTF. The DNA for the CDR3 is TGTGCCAGCAGCATCGATCCCAGGGGCGAAGGCTATGGCTACACCTTC.

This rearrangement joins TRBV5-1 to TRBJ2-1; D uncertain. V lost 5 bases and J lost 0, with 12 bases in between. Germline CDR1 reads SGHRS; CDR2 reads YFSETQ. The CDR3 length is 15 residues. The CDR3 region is CASRQVGTSYNEQFF. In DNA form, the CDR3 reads TGCGCCAGCAGACAAGTGGGAACCTCCTACAATGAGCAGTTCTTC.

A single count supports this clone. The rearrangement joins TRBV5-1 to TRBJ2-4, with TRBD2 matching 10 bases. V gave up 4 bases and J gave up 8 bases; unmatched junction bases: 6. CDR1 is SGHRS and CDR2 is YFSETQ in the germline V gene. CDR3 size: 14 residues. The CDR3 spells CASSPSSGSDIQYF. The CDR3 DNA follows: TGCGCCAGCAGCCCATCTAGCGGGAGTGACATTCAGTACTTC.

DNA for the CDR3: TGTGCCAGCAGCCACTTAGCCCATCCCTACAACACCGGGGAGCTGTTTTTT. Translated, it gives CASSHLAHPYNTGELFF. The genes are TRBV14 and TRBJ2-2; D remains unclear. This CDR3 is 17 amino acids long. V was pared by 3 bases and J by 2 bases, with 16 bases between. CDR1 is SGHDN, CDR2 FVKESK, per germline.

CDR3: CASSQNHRGGTDTQYF. CDR3 nucleotide sequence: TGTGCCAGCAGTCAAAACCACAGGGGTGGGACAGATACGCAGTATTTT. V and J are TRBV7-8 and TRBJ2-3, with 7 bases that match TRBD1. With 6 bases clipped from V and 3 bases from J, the junction kept 12 bases outside the gene matches. Germline V gene lookup returns CDR1 SGHVS and CDR2 FQNEAQ. The CDR3 consists of 16 residues.

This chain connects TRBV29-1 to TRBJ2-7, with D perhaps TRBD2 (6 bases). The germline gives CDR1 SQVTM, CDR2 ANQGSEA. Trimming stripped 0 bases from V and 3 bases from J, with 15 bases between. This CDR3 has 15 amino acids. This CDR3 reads CSVEEKGGAYYEQYF. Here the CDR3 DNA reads TGCAGCGTTGAAGAAAAAGGCGGGGCTTACTACGAGCAGTACTTC.

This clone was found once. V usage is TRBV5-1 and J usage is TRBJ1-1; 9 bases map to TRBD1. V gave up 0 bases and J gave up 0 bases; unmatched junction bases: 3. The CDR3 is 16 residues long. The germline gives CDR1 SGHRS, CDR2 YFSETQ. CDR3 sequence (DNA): TGCGCCAGCAGCTTGGTGGGACAGGGAGTGAACACTGAAGCTTTCTTT. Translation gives CASSLVGQGVNTEAFF.

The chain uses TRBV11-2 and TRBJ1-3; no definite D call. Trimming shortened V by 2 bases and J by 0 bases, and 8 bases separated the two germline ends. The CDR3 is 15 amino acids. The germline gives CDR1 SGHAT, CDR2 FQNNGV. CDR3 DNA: TGTGCCAGCAGCTTACAGCACAGCTCTGGAAACACCATATATTTT. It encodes CASSLQHSSGNTIYF.

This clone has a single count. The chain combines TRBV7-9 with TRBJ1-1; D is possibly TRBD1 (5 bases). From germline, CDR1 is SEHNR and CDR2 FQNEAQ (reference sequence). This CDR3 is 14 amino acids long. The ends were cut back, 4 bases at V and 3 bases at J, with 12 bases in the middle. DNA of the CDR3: TGTGCCAGCAGCTCCCTAAAAGGGGACACTGAAGCTTTCTTT. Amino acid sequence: CASSSLKGDTEAFF. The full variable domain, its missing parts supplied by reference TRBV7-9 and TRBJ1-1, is DTGVSQNPRHKITKRGQNVTFRCDPISEHNRLYWYRQTLGQGPEFLTYFQNEAQLEKSRLLSDRFSAERPKGSFSTLEIQRTEQGDSAMYLCASSSLKGDTEAFFGQGTRLTVV.

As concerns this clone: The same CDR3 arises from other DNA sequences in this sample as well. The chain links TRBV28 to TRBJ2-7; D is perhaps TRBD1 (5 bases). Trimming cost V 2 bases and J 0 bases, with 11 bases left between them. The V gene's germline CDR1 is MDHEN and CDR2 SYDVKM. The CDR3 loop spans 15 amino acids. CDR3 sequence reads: CASSLVAGNSYEQYF. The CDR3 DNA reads TGTGCCAGCAGTTTAGTCGCAGGGAACTCCTACGAGCAGTACTTC.

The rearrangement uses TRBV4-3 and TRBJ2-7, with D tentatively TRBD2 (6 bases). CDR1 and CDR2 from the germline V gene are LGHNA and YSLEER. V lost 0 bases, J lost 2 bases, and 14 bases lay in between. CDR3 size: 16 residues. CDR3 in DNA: TGCGCCAGCAGCCAAGACGCGATGGGACTCACCTACGAGCAGTACTTC. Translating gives CASSQDAMGLTYEQYF.

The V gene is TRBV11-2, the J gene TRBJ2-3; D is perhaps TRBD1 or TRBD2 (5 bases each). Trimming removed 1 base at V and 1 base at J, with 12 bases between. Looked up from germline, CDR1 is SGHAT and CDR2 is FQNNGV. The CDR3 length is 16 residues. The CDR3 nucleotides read TGTGCCAGCAGCTTAGGACCGGGACGCGGCACAGATACGCAGTATTTT. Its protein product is CASSLGPGRGTDTQYF.

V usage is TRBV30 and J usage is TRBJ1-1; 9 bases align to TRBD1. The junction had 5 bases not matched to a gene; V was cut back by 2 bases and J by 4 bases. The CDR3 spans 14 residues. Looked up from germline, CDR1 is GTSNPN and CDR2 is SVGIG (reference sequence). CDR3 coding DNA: TGTGCCTGGAGTCCGACAGGGGGACCCACTGAAGCTTTCTTT. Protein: CAWSPTGGPTEAFF.

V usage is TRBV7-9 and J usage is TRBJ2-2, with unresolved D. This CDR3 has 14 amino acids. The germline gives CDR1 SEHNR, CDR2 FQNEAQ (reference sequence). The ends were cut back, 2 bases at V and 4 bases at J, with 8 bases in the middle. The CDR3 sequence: CASSLIGGTGELFF. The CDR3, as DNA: TGTGCCAGCAGCTTAATCGGCGGCACCGGGGAGCTGTTTTTT.